The 25 T cell receptor beta chains below all came from one sample that was sequenced in a study of T cells in Graves' hyperthyroidism and ophthalmopathy. RNA transcripts served as the template for amplifying TCR beta CDR3 regions. HTBI primers drove first-round RT-PCR of the TCR CDR3. Each CDR3 protein is one row after TCRdb ran MiXCR on the multiplex PCR reads. The sample has about 500,000 distinct CDR3 sequences; about 15% are singletons. Sequencing input: blood. All receptors derive from a woman aged 25 to 39 with Graves' ophthalmopathy.

This clonotype was counted many times. The chain links TRBV11-2 to TRBJ2-3; possible D gene TRBD2, 6 bases. Germline CDR1 reads SGHAT; CDR2 reads FQNNGV. The V end lost 5 bases, the J end lost 6 bases, and 21 bases lay between the germline ends. There are 16 residues in the CDR3. Here the CDR3 DNA reads TGTGCCAGCAGCAGGAGGGCGGGCACCCAAGTGGATACGCAGTATTTT. It codes for CASSRRAGTQVDTQYF.

The rearrangement joins TRBV5-1 to TRBJ2-7, with 12 bases lining up with TRBD2. The CDR3 loop spans 14 amino acids. Trimming at V came to 2 bases and at J to 8 bases, leaving 5 bases not matched to a gene. Germline loops: CDR1 SGHRS, CDR2 YFSETQ. The CDR3 nucleotides are TGCGCCAGCAGCTTTCCACTAGCGGGAGGCAAGCAGTACTTC. It is translated as CASSFPLAGGKQYF.

About this clonotype itself: Compared with germline, one end of the junction differs, possibly owing to a read error. CDR3 sequence (DNA): TGCAGCGTTGTACAGGGACTTATGAACACTGGAGCTTTCTTT. It yields the protein CSVVQGLMNTGAFF. V is TRBV29-1 and J is TRBJ1-1, with D perhaps TRBD1 (6 bases). CDR3 length: 14 amino acids. Germline V lookup: CDR1 SQVTM, CDR2 ANQGSEA.

This clonotype occurred many times. The gene calls are TRBV2 and TRBJ1-3, with a possible D match to TRBD1 (6 bases). This CDR3 region has 13 residues. V was clipped by 4 bases and J by 3 bases, with 7 bases between them. The germline V gene encodes CDR1 SNHLY and CDR2 FYNNEI. DNA for the CDR3: TGTGCCAGCAGTGCGGACAGTGGAAACACCATATATTTT. This translates into CASSADSGNTIYF.

Many counts were recorded for this clonotype. This chain joins TRBV28 and TRBJ1-3; no reliable D call. This CDR3 spans 15 amino acids. Trimming took 7 bases from V and 1 from J, leaving 14 bases between them. CDR1 and CDR2 (germline): MDHEN, SYDVKM. CDR3 in amino acids: CASTQAGLSGNTIYF. CDR3 sequence (DNA): TGTGCCAGCACCCAAGCCGGTCTTTCTGGAAACACCATATATTTT.

A few counts support this clonotype. Sequence at one end of the junction differs from germline and may be a read error. The chain links TRBV20-1 to TRBJ1-3; D may be TRBD1 (6 bases). The CDR3 has 15 residues. CDR1 and CDR2 (germline): DFQATT, SNEGSKA (reference sequence). The CDR3 sequence is CSARGGGPTGSTIYF. DNA for the CDR3: TGCAGTGCTAGAGGGGGGGGGCCCACTGGAAGCACCATATATTTT.

In this sample, this clonotype turned up many times. This sequence joins TRBV28 and TRBJ1-2; D is undetermined. The ends were cut back, 3 bases at V and 0 bases at J, with 5 bases in the middle. Germline V gene sequence: CDR1 MDHEN, CDR2 SYDVKM. The CDR3 spans 13 residues. Written as DNA, the CDR3 is TGTGCCAGCAGTTTCCCCTCTAACTATGGCTACACCTTC. Amino acid sequence: CASSFPSNYGYTF.

In its sample, this clonotype was seen many times. The V gene is TRBV18, the J gene TRBJ2-7, with D perhaps TRBD1 (5 bases). Germline CDR1 is KGHSH and CDR2 is LQKENI. The CDR3 is 17 residues long. Trimming cost V 2 bases and J 0 bases, with 17 bases left between them. The CDR3 spells CASSPTQVMGHSYEQYF. CDR3 DNA: TGTGCCAGCTCACCAACACAGGTAATGGGTCACTCCTACGAGCAGTACTTC.

This clonotype occurred many times. The chain combines TRBV7-8 with TRBJ2-7, with TRBD2 identical over 11 bases. With 1 base clipped from V and 6 bases from J, the junction kept 8 bases outside the gene matches. The CDR3 contains 16 residues. CDR1 and CDR2 (germline): SGHVS, FQNEAQ. The CDR3 DNA follows: TGTGCCAGCAGCTTAGATCTTCTAGCGGGAGGCGCCGAGCAGTACTTC. The encoded protein is CASSLDLLAGGAEQYF.

The table lists this clonotype with a few counts. V is TRBV2 and J is TRBJ1-2, with D uncertain. The CDR3 loop spans 11 amino acids. V was clipped by 7 bases and J by 7 bases, with 10 bases between them. CDR1 SNHLY and CDR2 FYNNEI come from the germline V gene. The CDR3 region is CASTPTIGYTF. The CDR3 DNA sequence: TGTGCCAGCACCCCCACAATTGGCTACACCTTC.

J is TRBJ1-1 and V is TRBV11-2, with unresolved D. Looked up from germline, CDR1 is SGHAT and CDR2 is FQNNGV. This CDR3 region has 13 residues. V lost 1 base and J lost 7, with 10 bases in between. Here the CDR3 DNA reads TGTGCCAGCAGCTTAGTTGTCAGTGGTGAAGCTTTCTTT. Amino acid sequence: CASSLVVSGEAFF. Full variable domain (rest looked up from reference TRBV11-2 and TRBJ1-1): EAGVAQSPRYKIIEKRQSVAFWCNPISGHATLYWYQQILGQGPKLLIQFQNNGVVDDSQLPKDRFSAERLKGVDSTLKIQPAKLEDSAVYLCASSLVVSGEAFFGQGTRLTVV.

This clonotype was observed a handful of times. The chain is built from TRBV29-1 and TRBJ1-1; 9 bases agree with TRBD1. The CDR3 sequence is 14 residues long. The J segment lost 3 bases and the V segment lost 5 bases, leaving 7 bases of the junction unmatched. The germline V gene encodes CDR1 SQVTM and CDR2 ANQGSEA. This CDR3 is CSVSLDRGYTEAFF. For the CDR3, the DNA is TGCAGCGTTTCTCTGGACAGGGGTTACACTGAAGCTTTCTTT.

This clonotype showed up many times. The chain has TRBV5-1 and TRBJ1-1; D uncertain. Germline values: CDR1 SGHRS, CDR2 YFSETQ. CDR3 size: 13 residues. Trimming took off 2 bases at V and 3 bases at J, with 8 bases between the two ends. The CDR3 DNA is TGCGCCAGCAGCTTCAACTCAGACACTGAAGCTTTCTTT. Translation: CASSFNSDTEAFF.

The sample holds many counts of this clonotype. The V call is TRBV18, the J call TRBJ1-1; D call uncertain. The CDR3 totals 11 residues. V was cut by 6 bases and J by 4 bases, with 6 bases left in between. Germline V gives CDR1 KGHSH, CDR2 LQKENI. CDR3 coding DNA: TGTGCCAGCTCGGGCAGCACTGAAGCTTTCTTT. Translation gives CASSGSTEAFF.

This clonotype showed up many times. The V call is TRBV2, the J call TRBJ1-5, with D possibly matching TRBD1 (5 bases). Looked up from germline, CDR1 is SNHLY and CDR2 is FYNNEI. This CDR3 spans 14 amino acids. V was clipped by 3 bases and J by 2 bases, with 8 bases between them. CDR3 in amino acids: CASSDAGGNQPQHF. The CDR3 bases are TGTGCCAGCAGTGATGCGGGGGGCAATCAGCCCCAGCATTTT.

This clonotype was detected many times. The J gene is TRBJ2-1, the V gene TRBV7-9, with 13 bases that match TRBD2. Germline assignment: CDR1 SEHNR and CDR2 FQNEAQ (reference sequence). This CDR3 comprises 16 residues. The V gene end was trimmed by 3 bases and the J gene end by 4 bases; junction bases not matched to a gene: 3. DNA for the CDR3: TGTGCCAGCAGCTTGGGACTAGCGGGGCCATACAATGAGCAGTTCTTC. As protein: CASSLGLAGPYNEQFF.

The gene calls are TRBV15 and TRBJ1-4; D remains ambiguous. V was trimmed by 3 bases and J by 10 bases, leaving 6 bases between them. The CDR3 runs 11 residues. Germline V gene data show CDR1 as LNHNV and CDR2 as YYDKDF (reference sequence). CDR3 region: CATSSRGKLFF. In nucleotides, the CDR3 is TGTGCCACCAGCAGTCGGGGAAAACTGTTTTTT.

Many counts were recorded for this clonotype. V and J are TRBV11-2 and TRBJ2-7, with 8 bases matching TRBD2. Trimming at V came to 0 bases and at J to 6 bases, leaving 4 bases not matched to a gene. This CDR3 has 14 amino acids. The V gene's germline CDR1 is SGHAT and CDR2 FQNNGV. This chain's CDR3 is CASSLEAGVVEQYF. CDR3 nucleotides: TGTGCCAGCAGCTTAGAAGCGGGAGTCGTCGAGCAGTACTTC.

This clonotype has at least ten counts. V usage is TRBV20-1 and J usage is TRBJ2-7; 7 nucleotides match TRBD1. With V trimmed by 6 bases and J by 2 bases, 16 bases remained unmatched. In germline, CDR1 is DFQATT, CDR2 SNEGSKA (reference sequence). The CDR3 runs to 16 residues. CDR3 nucleotide sequence: TGCAGTGCCCATACAGGGGACCTAGGGGCCACCTACGAGCAGTACTTC. Translation: CSAHTGDLGATYEQYF.

There are many counts of this clonotype. The J gene is TRBJ2-3, the V gene TRBV20-1, with D possibly TRBD1 on 6 matching bases. Per the germline V gene, CDR1 is DFQATT and CDR2 is SNEGSKA (reference sequence). The CDR3 is 14 amino acids. V gave up 2 bases and J gave up 8 bases, with 17 bases separating them. CDR3 bases: TGCAGTGCTAGACTGGGACACGGATCGGGTACGCAGTATTTT. It codes for CSARLGHGSGTQYF.

The sample holds many counts of this clonotype. V is TRBV6-1 and J is TRBJ1-5; TRBD1 is a possible D gene (5 bases). The V end was cut by 5 bases, the J end by 4 bases, with 12 bases between. Germline V gives CDR1 MNHNS, CDR2 SASEGT. This CDR3 has 14 residues. This CDR3 is CASSLKAGNQPQHF. Here the CDR3 DNA reads TGTGCCAGCAGTTTGAAGGCAGGGAATCAGCCCCAGCATTTT.

This clonotype has a handful of counts. The rearrangement links TRBV20-1 to TRBJ2-3, with D perhaps matching TRBD2 (6 bases). The length of the CDR3 is 20 residues. The ends were cut back, 5 bases at V and 1 base at J, with 31 bases in the middle. Per germline, CDR1 DFQATT and CDR2 SNEGSKA (reference sequence). CDR3 nucleotides: TGCAGTGCTGGCCCTAAACTATCTGGGCGGGGCGGCCATCGCACAGATACGCAGTATTTT. It codes for CSAGPKLSGRGGHRTDTQYF.

This chain connects TRBV28 to TRBJ2-3; 9 bases are a match to TRBD1. This CDR3 is built from 16 residues. CDR1 is MDHEN and CDR2 is SYDVKM in the germline V gene. J was trimmed by 4 bases and V by 6 bases; bases with no gene match: 11. This CDR3 is CASSPPGQGSADTQYF. CDR3 in DNA: TGTGCCAGCAGCCCACCGGGACAGGGTTCAGCAGATACGCAGTATTTT.

Concerning this clonotype: Possible read error: a much larger clone is one base away. V and J are TRBV19 and TRBJ1-6; D remains unclear. Trimming removed 5 bases at V and 9 bases at J, with 14 bases between. The CDR3 loop spans 14 amino acids. Germline CDR1 and CDR2: LNHDA and SQIVND (reference sequence). The CDR3 DNA sequence: TGTGCCAGTAGTGGGCAGCGGCAAGGTTCACCCCTCCACTTT. Translating gives CASSGQRQGSPLHF.

This clonotype was observed at least ten times. The chain combines TRBV20-1 with TRBJ1-2; D is perhaps TRBD1 (6 bases). Germline lookup yields CDR1 DFQATT and CDR2 SNEGSKA (reference sequence). The CDR3 loop spans 11 amino acids. CDR3 DNA: TGCAGGCCCCGGGGGGGCGATGGCTACACCTTC. This encodes CRPRGGDGYTF.